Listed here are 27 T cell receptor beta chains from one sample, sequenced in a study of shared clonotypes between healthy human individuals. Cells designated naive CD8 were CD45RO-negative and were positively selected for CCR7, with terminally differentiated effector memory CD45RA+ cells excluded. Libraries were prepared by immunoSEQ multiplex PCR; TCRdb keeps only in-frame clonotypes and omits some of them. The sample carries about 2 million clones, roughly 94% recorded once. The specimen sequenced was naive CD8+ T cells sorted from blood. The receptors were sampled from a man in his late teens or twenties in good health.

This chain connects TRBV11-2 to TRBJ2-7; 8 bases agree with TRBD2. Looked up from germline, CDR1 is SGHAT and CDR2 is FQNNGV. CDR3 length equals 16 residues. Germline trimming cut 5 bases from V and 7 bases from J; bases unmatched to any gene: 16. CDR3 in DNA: TGTGCCAGCAGCCCAGGAGGCCGGGGGGGGCTTTGGGAGCAGTACTTC. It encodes CASSPGGRGGLWEQYF.

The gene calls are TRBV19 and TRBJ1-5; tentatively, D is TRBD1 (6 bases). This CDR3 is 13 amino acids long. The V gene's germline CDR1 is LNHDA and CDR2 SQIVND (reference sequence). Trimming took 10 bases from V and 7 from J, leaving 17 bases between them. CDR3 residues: CATVGGVGQPQHF. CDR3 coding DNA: TGTGCCACCGTAGGGGGGGTAGGACAGCCCCAGCATTTT.

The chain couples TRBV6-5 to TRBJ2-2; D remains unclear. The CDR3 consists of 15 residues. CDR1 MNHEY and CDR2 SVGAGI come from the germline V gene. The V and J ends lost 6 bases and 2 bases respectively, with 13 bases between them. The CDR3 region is CASSSDFYNTGELFF. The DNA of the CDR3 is TGTGCCAGCAGCTCCGACTTTTACAACACCGGGGAGCTGTTTTTT.

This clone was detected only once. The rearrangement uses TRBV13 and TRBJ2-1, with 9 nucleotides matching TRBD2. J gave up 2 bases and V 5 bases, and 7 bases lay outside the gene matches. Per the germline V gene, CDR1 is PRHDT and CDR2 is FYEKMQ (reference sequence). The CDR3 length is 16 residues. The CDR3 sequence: CASSGPGLATYNEQFF. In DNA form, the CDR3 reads TGTGCCAGCAGCGGCCCGGGACTAGCCACCTACAATGAGCAGTTCTTC.

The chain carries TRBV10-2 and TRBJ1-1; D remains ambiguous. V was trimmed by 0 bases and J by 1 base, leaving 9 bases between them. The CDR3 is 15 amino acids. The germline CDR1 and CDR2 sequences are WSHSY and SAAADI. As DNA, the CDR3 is TGCGCCAGCAGTGAGTCTGGCGGATGGAACACTGAAGCTTTCTTT. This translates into CASSESGGWNTEAFF.

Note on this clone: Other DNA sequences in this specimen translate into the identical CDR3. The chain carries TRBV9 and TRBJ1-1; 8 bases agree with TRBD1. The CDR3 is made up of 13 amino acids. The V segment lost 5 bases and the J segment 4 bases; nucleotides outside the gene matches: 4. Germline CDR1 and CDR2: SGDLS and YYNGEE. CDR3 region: CASSITGGTEAFF. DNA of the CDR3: TGTGCCAGCAGTATTACAGGGGGCACTGAAGCTTTCTTT. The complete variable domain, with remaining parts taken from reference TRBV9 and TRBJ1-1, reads DSGVTQTPKHLITATGQRVTLRCSPRSGDLSVYWYQQSLDQGLQFLIQYYNGEERAKGNILERFSAQQFPDLHSELNLSSLELGDSALYFCASSITGGTEAFFGQGTRLTVV.

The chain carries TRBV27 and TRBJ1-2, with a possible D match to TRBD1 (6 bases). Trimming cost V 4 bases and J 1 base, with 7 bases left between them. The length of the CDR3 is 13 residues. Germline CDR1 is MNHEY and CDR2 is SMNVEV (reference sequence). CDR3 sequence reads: CASSWTVNYGYTF. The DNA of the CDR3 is TGTGCCAGCAGTTGGACAGTTAACTATGGCTACACCTTC.

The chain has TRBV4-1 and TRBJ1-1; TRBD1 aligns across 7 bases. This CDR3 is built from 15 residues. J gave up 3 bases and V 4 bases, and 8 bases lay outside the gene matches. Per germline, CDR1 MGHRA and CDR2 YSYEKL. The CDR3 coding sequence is TGCGCCAGCAGCCCGGGACAGACGAGATACACTGAAGCTTTCTTT. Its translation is CASSPGQTRYTEAFF.

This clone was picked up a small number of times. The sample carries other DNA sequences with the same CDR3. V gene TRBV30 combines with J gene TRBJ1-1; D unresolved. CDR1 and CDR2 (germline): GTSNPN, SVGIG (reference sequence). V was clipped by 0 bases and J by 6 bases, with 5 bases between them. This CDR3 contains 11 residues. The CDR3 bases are TGTGCCTGGAGTGTAGGCGCTGAAGCTTTCTTT. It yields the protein CAWSVGAEAFF.

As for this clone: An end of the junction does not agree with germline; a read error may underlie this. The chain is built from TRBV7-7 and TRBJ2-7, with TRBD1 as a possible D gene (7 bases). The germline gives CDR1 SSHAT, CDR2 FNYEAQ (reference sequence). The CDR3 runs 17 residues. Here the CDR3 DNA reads TGTGCTAGCAGCCCCGGGCCGGCGGGGACAGAGAACTACGAGCAGTACTTC. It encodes CASSPGPAGTENYEQYF.

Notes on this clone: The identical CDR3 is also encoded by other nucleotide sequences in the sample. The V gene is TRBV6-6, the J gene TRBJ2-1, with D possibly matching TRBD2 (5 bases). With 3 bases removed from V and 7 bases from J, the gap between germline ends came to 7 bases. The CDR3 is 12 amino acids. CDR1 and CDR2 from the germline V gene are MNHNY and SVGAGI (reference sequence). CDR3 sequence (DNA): TGTGCCAGCAGTTATGGCGGGAATGAGCAGTTCTTC. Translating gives CASSYGGNEQFF.

The CDR3 here is CASSLRVDTEAFF. The CDR3 DNA follows: TGTGCCAGCAGCTTGAGGGTGGACACTGAAGCTTTCTTT. The chain employs TRBV5-4 and TRBJ1-1, with D hard to call. Deletions cut 1 base from V and 3 bases from J, with 7 bases between. CDR3 size: 13 residues. CDR1 is SGHNT and CDR2 is YYREEE in the germline V gene (reference sequence).

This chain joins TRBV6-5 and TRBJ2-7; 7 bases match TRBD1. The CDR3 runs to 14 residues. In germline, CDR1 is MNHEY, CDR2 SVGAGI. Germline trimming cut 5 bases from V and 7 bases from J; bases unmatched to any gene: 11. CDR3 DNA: TGTGCCAGCAGTCCTCCGACAGGGCCCCTGGAGCAGTACTTC. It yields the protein CASSPPTGPLEQYF.

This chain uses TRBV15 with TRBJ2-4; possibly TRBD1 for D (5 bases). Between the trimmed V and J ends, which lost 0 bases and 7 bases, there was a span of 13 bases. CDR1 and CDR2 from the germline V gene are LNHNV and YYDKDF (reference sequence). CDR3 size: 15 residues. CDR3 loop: CATSRDRMPGNIQYF. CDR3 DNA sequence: TGTGCCACCAGCAGAGATCGTATGCCAGGGAACATTCAGTACTTC.

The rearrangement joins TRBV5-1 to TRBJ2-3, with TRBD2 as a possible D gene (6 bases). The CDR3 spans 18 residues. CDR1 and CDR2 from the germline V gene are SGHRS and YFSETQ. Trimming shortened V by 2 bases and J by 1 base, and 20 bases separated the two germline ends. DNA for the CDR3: TGCGCCAGCAGCTTTGTATGGGACTCAGGGATCGGCACAGATACGCAGTATTTT. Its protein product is CASSFVWDSGIGTDTQYF.

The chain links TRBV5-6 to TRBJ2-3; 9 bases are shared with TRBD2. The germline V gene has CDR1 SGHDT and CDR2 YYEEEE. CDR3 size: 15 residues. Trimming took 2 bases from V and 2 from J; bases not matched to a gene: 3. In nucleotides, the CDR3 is TGTGCCAGCAGCTTAGGGACTAGCTTCACAGATACGCAGTATTTT. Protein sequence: CASSLGTSFTDTQYF.

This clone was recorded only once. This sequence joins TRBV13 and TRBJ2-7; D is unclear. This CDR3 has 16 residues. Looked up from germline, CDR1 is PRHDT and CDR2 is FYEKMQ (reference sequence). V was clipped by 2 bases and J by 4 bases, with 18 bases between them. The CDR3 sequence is CASSLKSVLGFYEQYF. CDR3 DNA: TGTGCCAGCAGCTTAAAATCCGTGTTAGGGTTTTACGAGCAGTACTTC. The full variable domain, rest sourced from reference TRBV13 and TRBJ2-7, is AAGVIQSPRHLIKEKRETATLKCYPIPRHDTVYWYQQGPGQDPQFLISFYEKMQSDKGSIPDRFSAQQFSDYHSELNMSSLELGDSALYFCASSLKSVLGFYEQYFGPGTRLTVT.

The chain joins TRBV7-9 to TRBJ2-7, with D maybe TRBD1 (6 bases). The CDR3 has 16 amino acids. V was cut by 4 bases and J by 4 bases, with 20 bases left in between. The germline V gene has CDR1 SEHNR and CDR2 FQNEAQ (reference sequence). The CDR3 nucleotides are TGTGCCAGCAGCTCGTTAGTAGATGGGGGCCATTACGAGCAGTACTTC. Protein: CASSSLVDGGHYEQYF.

CDR3 sequence: CASGPVWGYEQYF. CDR3 in DNA: TGTGCCAGCGGACCCGTTTGGGGCTACGAGCAGTACTTC. The rearrangement links TRBV7-6 to TRBJ2-7, with D hard to call. The CDR3 contains 13 residues. Trimming removed 8 bases at V and 3 bases at J, with 14 bases between. Germline lookup yields CDR1 SGHVS and CDR2 FNYEAQ.

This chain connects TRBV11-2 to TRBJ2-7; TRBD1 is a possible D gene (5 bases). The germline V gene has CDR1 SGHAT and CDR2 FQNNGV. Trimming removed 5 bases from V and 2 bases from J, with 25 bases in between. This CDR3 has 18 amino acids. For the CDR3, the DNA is TGTGCCAGCAGCGCCCCCCGGACAAGGGCCCCGTTCCCCTACGAGCAGTACTTC. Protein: CASSAPRTRAPFPYEQYF.

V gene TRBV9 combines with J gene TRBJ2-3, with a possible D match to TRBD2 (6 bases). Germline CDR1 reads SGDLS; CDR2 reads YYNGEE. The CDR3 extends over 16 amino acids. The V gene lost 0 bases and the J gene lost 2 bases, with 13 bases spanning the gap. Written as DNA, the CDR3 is TGTGCCAGCAGCGTAGGGGACTTTCCTATCACAGATACGCAGTATTTT. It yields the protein CASSVGDFPITDTQYF.

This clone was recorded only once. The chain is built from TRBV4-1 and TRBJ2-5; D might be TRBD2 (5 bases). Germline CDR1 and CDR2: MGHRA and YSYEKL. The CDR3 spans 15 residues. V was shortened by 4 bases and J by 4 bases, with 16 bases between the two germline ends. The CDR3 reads CASSLVGLPGETQYF. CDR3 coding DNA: TGCGCCAGCAGCCTCGTCGGACTTCCAGGAGAGACCCAGTACTTC.

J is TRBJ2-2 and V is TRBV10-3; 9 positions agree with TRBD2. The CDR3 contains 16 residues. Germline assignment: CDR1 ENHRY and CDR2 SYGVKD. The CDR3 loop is CAGSGREGQDTGELFF. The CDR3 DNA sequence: TGTGCAGGTTCGGGGCGGGAGGGCCAGGACACCGGGGAGCTGTTTTTT.

The CDR3, as DNA: TGTGCCATCCGGGTTCAGGGAGAAACTGAAGCTTTCTTT. Its translation: CAIRVQGETEAFF. The rearrangement joins TRBV10-3 to TRBJ1-1; TRBD1 is a possible D gene (5 bases). Per germline, CDR1 ENHRY and CDR2 SYGVKD. The CDR3 extends over 13 amino acids. Trimming removed 8 bases from V and 5 bases from J, with 15 bases in between.

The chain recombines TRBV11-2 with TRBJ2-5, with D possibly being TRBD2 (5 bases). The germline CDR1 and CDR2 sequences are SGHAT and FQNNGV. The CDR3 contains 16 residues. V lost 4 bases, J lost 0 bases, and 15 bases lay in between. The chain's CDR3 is CASSYGKFNDQETQYF. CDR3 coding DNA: TGTGCCAGCAGCTACGGGAAGTTTAACGACCAAGAGACCCAGTACTTC.

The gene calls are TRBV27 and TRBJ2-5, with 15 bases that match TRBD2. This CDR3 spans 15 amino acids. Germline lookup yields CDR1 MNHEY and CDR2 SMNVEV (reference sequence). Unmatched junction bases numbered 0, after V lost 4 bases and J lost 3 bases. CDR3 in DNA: TGTGCCAGCAGTTGGACTAGCGGGAGGGAAGAGACCCAGTACTTC. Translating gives CASSWTSGREETQYF.

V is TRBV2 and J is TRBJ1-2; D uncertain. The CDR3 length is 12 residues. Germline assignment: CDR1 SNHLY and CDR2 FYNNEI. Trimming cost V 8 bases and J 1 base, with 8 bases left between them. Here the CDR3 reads CASGLDNYGYTF. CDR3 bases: TGTGCCAGCGGCCTAGATAACTATGGCTACACCTTC.